The entry that follows covers one T cell receptor (beta chain) sequence. Its antigen is as yet unknown. It was with 60 Vbeta and 13 Jbeta primers that the PCR ran. Assay used: immunoSEQ multiplex PCR; TCRdb lists only in-frame clones, some missing. The sample lists 200,000 or so clones, around 84% occurring once. These data originate in a study of cytomegalovirus exposure and HLA in healthy donors. Study findings and constraints: In all likelihood, a cluster of highly shared sequence variants was a sequencing artifact.

J lost 4 bases, V lost 3 bases, and 5 bases had no gene match. The CDR3 loop spans 14 amino acids. Germline V CDR1 and CDR2: MNHEY, SVGAGI. Input material: PBMCs. This TCR was sampled from a woman aged 50 to 60 in good health and CMV-seropositive. The chain joins TRBV6-5 to TRBJ1-2, with TRBD1 identical over 7 bases. The CDR3 DNA is TGTGCCAGCAGTTATAGGACAGGCCTCTATGGCTACACCTTC. This codes for CASSYRTGLYGYTF.